This T cell receptor (beta chain) stems from a study of identical twins. This clonotype was seen only a few times. No antigen is known for it. The authors used template switching to add a universal primer site and gave cDNA unique molecular identifiers. In TCRdb, the 5' RACE reads were re-called with MiXCR into one record per CDR3 protein. The profile covers around 670,000 distinct CDR3 sequences, with around 6% appearing a single time and around 2% taken by the ten largest. Deletions cut 1 base from V and 3 bases from J, with 18 bases between. In germline, CDR1 is LGHDT, CDR2 YNNKEL (reference sequence). CDR3 size: 17 residues. Study findings and constraints: In monozygotic twins, models underestimated the sharing of out-of-frame TCR alpha. Cord blood beta clonotypes present at high abundance carried fewer insertions; no such pattern appeared in memory repertoires.

Every donor was a healthy Caucasian. The chain couples TRBV3-1 to TRBJ1-1, with D possibly matching TRBD1 (6 bases). What was sequenced was naive T cells sorted from blood. The receptor comes from a man between 18 and 35 years old in good health. For the CDR3, the DNA is TGTGCCAGCAGCCAAGCGTTCCTGACAGGAAGTTACACTGAAGCTTTCTTT. It translates to CASSQAFLTGSYTEAFF.